The source of this T cell receptor (beta chain) is a study of blood T cell repertoires in COVID-19. Study information: COVID-19 samples collected from the United States, Italy and Spain covered acute and convalescent phases. PBMCs, B-cell-depleted T cells, or T cells were the source of the cDNA or gDNA that made up the material.

CDR1 SGHVS and CDR2 FQNEAQ come from the germline V gene. Trimming stripped 6 bases from V and 8 bases from J, with 20 bases between. This CDR3 contains 16 residues. This table comes from immunoSEQ multiplex PCR, and its TCRdb copy is limited to in-frame clones, with some not included. The data hold roughly 65,000 clones, with roughly three quarters observed a single time. The chain couples TRBV7-8 to TRBJ1-6; weak D call: TRBD1 (6 bases). This TCR was recovered from a human donor in a cohort sampled during active COVID-19. Material: peripheral blood. The CDR3 is CASRLTTGFPHSPLHF. As DNA, the CDR3 is TGTGCCAGCAGGCTCACAACAGGGTTCCCCCATTCACCCCTCCACTTT.